This T cell receptor beta chain was recovered during a study of blood T cell repertoires in COVID-19. Across the study: Sites in the United States, Italy and Spain provided acute and convalescent COVID-19 samples.

This CDR3 has 14 amino acids. Germline-derived CDR1 and CDR2 are SEHNR and FQNEAQ (reference sequence). Trimming removed 8 bases at V and 4 bases at J, with 16 bases between. In the original processing: Researchers report that nucleated cell counts were estimated from reference gene primer amplification. Data came from immunoSEQ multiplex PCR; TCRdb stores just in-frame clones and leaves some out. V and J calls and clone size are copied from that table; D and trimming were computed from the DNA. This sample has 50,000 to 65,000 clones, with 70% to 90% found just once. The specimen was peripheral blood. This TCR derives from a man between 65 and 85 years old with acute or convalescent COVID-19. The J gene is TRBJ2-3, the V gene TRBV7-9, with D perhaps matching TRBD1 (6 bases). The CDR3: CASGPPGGADTQYF. CDR3 DNA sequence: TGTGCCAGCGGGCCCCCTGGGGGCGCAGATACGCAGTATTTT.